These 19 T cell receptor beta chains were sequenced from one sample in a study of lymphopenia after photon versus proton radiotherapy. Profiled with immunoSEQ multiplex PCR; TCRdb holds only in-frame clones, not every one. The table has roughly 32,000 clones, around 94% seen once; the top ten hold around 0.72%. Sequencing was performed on peripheral blood, taken from a patient treated with photon-based radiotherapy. The receptor source for this set is a woman in her forties or fifties with cholangiocarcinoma.

The chain couples TRBV5-1 to TRBJ1-2; no definite D call. The germline V and J ends were trimmed by 0 bases and 3 bases, with 6 bases remaining between them. The CDR3 is made up of 13 amino acids. Germline values: CDR1 SGHRS, CDR2 YFSETQ. CDR3 coding DNA: TGCGCCAGCAGCTTGGAGAGGTACTATGGCTACACCTTC. Translated, it gives CASSLERYYGYTF.

J is TRBJ1-3 and V is TRBV19; tentatively, D is TRBD1 (5 bases). Germline-derived CDR1 and CDR2 are LNHDA and SQIVND (reference sequence). Trimming shortened V by 6 bases and J by 1 base, and 25 bases separated the two germline ends. The CDR3 has 19 amino acids. The CDR3 reads CASRPPGPRDERSGNTIYF. The CDR3 coding sequence is TGTGCCAGTAGACCCCCGGGACCGCGAGACGAGAGATCTGGAAACACCATATATTTT.

The V call is TRBV6-6, the J call TRBJ1-4; D not certain. Trimming shortened V by 0 bases and J by 0 bases, and 2 bases separated the two germline ends. The V gene's germline CDR1 is MNHNY and CDR2 SVGAGI (reference sequence). CDR3 size: 14 residues. In DNA form, the CDR3 reads TGTGCCAGCAGTTACTCTTCAACTAATGAAAAACTGTTTTTT. Residues: CASSYSSTNEKLFF.

This chain links TRBV9 with TRBJ1-2; D call uncertain. V was clipped by 2 bases and J by 4 bases, with 9 bases between them. This CDR3 comprises 13 residues. The germline gives CDR1 SGDLS, CDR2 YYNGEE. Here the CDR3 DNA reads TGTGCCAGCAGCGTGACCAGCTCCTATGGCTACACCTTC. Its translation: CASSVTSSYGYTF.

V is TRBV5-6 and J is TRBJ1-2; 7 bases are shared with TRBD1. Germline lookup yields CDR1 SGHDT and CDR2 YYEEEE. The CDR3 loop spans 13 amino acids. V shed 0 bases, J shed 10 bases, and the junction held 6 bases outside the gene matches. The DNA for the CDR3 is TGTGCCAGCAGCTTGGGACAGGGACTTGCCTACACCTTC. Its translation: CASSLGQGLAYTF.

This sequence joins TRBV10-3 and TRBJ2-7; D might be TRBD2 (5 bases). Germline CDR1 is ENHRY and CDR2 is SYGVKD. This CDR3 is built from 11 residues. V lost 6 bases to trimming and J lost 6 bases, with 9 bases between them. The CDR3 DNA is TGTGCCATCAGGGGTGGAGGCGAGCAGTACTTC. It yields the protein CAIRGGGEQYF.

This rearrangement joins TRBV6-5 to TRBJ2-7; D might be TRBD2 (6 bases). CDR3 length equals 14 residues. The germline gives CDR1 MNHEY, CDR2 SVGAGI. V was pared by 6 bases and J by 0 bases, with 12 bases between. The chain's CDR3 is CASRLRGFSYEQYF. The CDR3 nucleotides read TGTGCCAGCAGACTCCGGGGGTTCTCCTACGAGCAGTACTTC.

The table lists this clone with a count of one. This chain's CDR3 is CASSKYSGSSYNEQFF. The DNA for the CDR3 is TGTGCCAGCAGCAAGTATAGCGGAAGCTCCTACAATGAGCAGTTCTTC. The J gene is TRBJ2-1, the V gene TRBV21-1; the tabulated D call, TRBD2, remains unverified against the DNA. TRBV21-1 is noted as a pseudogene. This CDR3 is built from 16 residues.

The chain joins TRBV18 to TRBJ1-4; 9 nucleotides line up with TRBD1. The CDR3 length is 13 residues. The V gene's germline CDR1 is KGHSH and CDR2 LQKENI. The J segment lost 11 bases and the V segment lost 3 bases, leaving 4 bases of the junction unmatched. The chain's CDR3 is CASSPRDRDKLFF. The CDR3 DNA follows: TGTGCCAGCTCACCCCGGGACAGGGATAAACTGTTTTTT.

This chain uses TRBV13 with TRBJ2-2; a weak D match, TRBD1 (7 bases). The CDR3 covers 19 residues. Trimming pared 2 bases from V and 4 bases from J, leaving 23 bases between. The V gene's germline CDR1 is PRHDT and CDR2 FYEKMQ (reference sequence). In DNA, the CDR3 is TGTGCCAGCAGCTTATATAGGGACAGCGCAGGGCGGGGCACCGGGGAGCTGTTTTTT. It codes for CASSLYRDSAGRGTGELFF.

The genes are TRBV5-1 and TRBJ2-7; D possibly matches TRBD1 or TRBD2 (6 bases each). With 0 bases removed from V and 5 bases from J, the gap between germline ends came to 12 bases. Germline values: CDR1 SGHRS, CDR2 YFSETQ. CDR3 length equals 14 residues. CDR3 loop: CASSLDREDNEQYF. CDR3 nucleotide sequence: TGCGCCAGCAGCTTGGACAGGGAGGACAACGAGCAGTACTTC.

The chain recombines TRBV18 with TRBJ1-6; 10 positions agree with TRBD1. Per germline, CDR1 KGHSH and CDR2 LQKENI. The CDR3 has 14 residues. V lost 6 bases, J lost 10 bases, and 6 bases stayed unmatched. Here the CDR3 reads CASSRGQGQSPLHF. CDR3 nucleotide sequence: TGTGCCAGCTCTAGGGGACAGGGGCAATCACCCCTCCACTTT.

The V call is TRBV10-1, the J call TRBJ2-3; D gene uncertain. V was trimmed by 5 bases and J by 0 bases, leaving 3 bases between them. This CDR3 comprises 12 residues. CDR1 is WNHNN, CDR2 SYGVQD, per germline (reference sequence). The CDR3 coding sequence is TGCGCCAGCAGTAGAAGCACAGATACGCAGTATTTT. Translating it yields CASSRSTDTQYF.

In nucleotides, the CDR3 is TGTGCCAGCAGTCCCCGCGGGGGGGCTGGCTACACCTTC. This sequence encodes CASSPRGGAGYTF. The chain links TRBV6-5 to TRBJ1-2; tentative D call: TRBD1 (6 bases). CDR3 length: 13 residues. The germline CDR1 and CDR2 sequences are MNHEY and SVGAGI. The germline V and J ends were trimmed by 5 bases and 7 bases, with 14 bases remaining between them.

The chain is built from TRBV27 and TRBJ1-1; D ambiguous. Germline values: CDR1 MNHEY, CDR2 SMNVEV (reference sequence). The CDR3 loop spans 16 amino acids. The ends were cut back, 5 bases at V and 2 bases at J, with 18 bases in the middle. This CDR3 reads CASSPWIQMGNTEAFF. CDR3 DNA sequence: TGTGCCAGCAGTCCTTGGATACAGATGGGAAACACTGAAGCTTTCTTT.

This clone was seen a single time. The V gene is TRBV4-1, the J gene TRBJ1-6; 7 bases agree with TRBD1. The V gene end was trimmed by 4 bases and the J gene end by 5 bases; junction bases not matched to a gene: 8. This CDR3 has 16 residues. Germline V CDR1 and CDR2: MGHRA, YSYEKL. This chain's CDR3 is CASSRYGTADNSPLHF. In DNA form, the CDR3 reads TGCGCCAGCAGCCGTTATGGGACAGCCGATAATTCACCCCTCCACTTT.

V gene TRBV27 combines with J gene TRBJ2-3, with D possibly called TRBD1 or TRBD2 (5 bases each). This CDR3 contains 17 residues. V was pared by 2 bases and J by 2 bases, with 17 bases between. CDR1 and CDR2 (germline): MNHEY, SMNVEV (reference sequence). CDR3 sequence: CASSLKGTTGYTDTQYF. The DNA for the CDR3 is TGTGCCAGCAGTTTAAAAGGGACGACGGGGTACACAGATACGCAGTATTTT.

CDR3 residues: CAISESVGGGASDTQYF. DNA for the CDR3: TGTGCCATCAGTGAGTCCGTCGGCGGGGGTGCCAGTGATACGCAGTATTTT. This chain uses TRBV10-3 with TRBJ2-3; TRBD2 aligns across 7 bases. Germline CDR1 is ENHRY and CDR2 is SYGVKD. The CDR3 length is 17 residues. The ends lost 0 bases at V and 6 bases at J; junction bases unmatched: 12.

The gene calls are TRBV7-2 and TRBJ1-1; 9 bases line up with TRBD1. Losses at the gene ends were 5 bases for V and 5 bases for J; bases not matched to a gene: 9. The CDR3 is made up of 15 amino acids. CDR1 SGHTA and CDR2 FQGNSA come from the germline V gene. CDR3 amino acids: CASSPYRDRVTEAFF. DNA for the CDR3: TGTGCCAGCAGCCCCTACCGGGACAGGGTTACTGAAGCTTTCTTT.